This TCR beta chain was observed in a study of cytomegalovirus exposure and HLA in healthy donors. The CDR3 covers 17 residues. Germline CDR1 reads MDHEN; CDR2 reads SYDVKM. The V segment lost 7 bases and the J segment 8 bases; nucleotides outside the gene matches: 17. It was with 60 Vbeta and 13 Jbeta primers that the PCR ran. Clones were sequenced by immunoSEQ multiplex PCR, and TCRdb holds only the in-frame ones, with some missing. The sample yields fewer than 200,000 clones, approximately 85% seen once. V is TRBV28 and J is TRBJ2-1; 10 positions match TRBD2. Sample: PBMCs. The clonotype comes from a girl aged 2-10 years in good health and CMV-seropositive. The CDR3 DNA sequence: TGTGCCAGCACTAGAACGGGGCCGACTAGCGGGTTGTATGAGCAGTTCTTC. Protein product: CASTRTGPTSGLYEQFF.